The 2 T cell receptor beta chains below were found in one sample sequenced in a study of shared clonotypes between healthy human individuals (dated by TCRdb to 2019 to 2021). The library was prepared using the immunoSEQ multiplex PCR assay. TCRdb holds this immuneACCESS table with in-frame rearrangements only. Some clones are missing; in checked studies, unresolved V genes explain under half, and the rest has no known cause. The sample data list roughly 1.5 million clones, and 95% to 99% of these were observed just once. Approximately 0.44% of the sample lies in the top ten. The sequenced sample consisted of naive CD4+ T cells sorted from blood. The sample's cell subset or site label is to be understood as: CD45RA+ positively selected. The receptor source for this set is a man younger than 45 in good health.

V and J are TRBV7-9 and TRBJ2-5; TRBD1 matches 7 bases. The CDR3 is made up of 17 amino acids. Unmatched junction bases numbered 11, after V lost 2 bases and J lost 2 bases. Looked up from germline, CDR1 is SEHNR and CDR2 is FQNEAQ (reference sequence). Here the CDR3 DNA reads TGTGCCAGCAGCTTACGCCTTGACAGGGTGGTACAAGAGACCCAGTACTTC. This encodes CASSLRLDRVVQETQYF.

This clone has just one count. The chain recombines TRBV5-6 with TRBJ2-1; D is undetermined. V lost 1 base, J lost 0 bases, and 8 bases lay in between. Per germline, CDR1 SGHDT and CDR2 YYEEEE. This CDR3 region has 15 residues. The CDR3 is CASSLPVSSYNEQFF. Here the CDR3 DNA reads TGTGCCAGCAGCTTGCCAGTGAGCTCCTACAATGAGCAGTTCTTC.